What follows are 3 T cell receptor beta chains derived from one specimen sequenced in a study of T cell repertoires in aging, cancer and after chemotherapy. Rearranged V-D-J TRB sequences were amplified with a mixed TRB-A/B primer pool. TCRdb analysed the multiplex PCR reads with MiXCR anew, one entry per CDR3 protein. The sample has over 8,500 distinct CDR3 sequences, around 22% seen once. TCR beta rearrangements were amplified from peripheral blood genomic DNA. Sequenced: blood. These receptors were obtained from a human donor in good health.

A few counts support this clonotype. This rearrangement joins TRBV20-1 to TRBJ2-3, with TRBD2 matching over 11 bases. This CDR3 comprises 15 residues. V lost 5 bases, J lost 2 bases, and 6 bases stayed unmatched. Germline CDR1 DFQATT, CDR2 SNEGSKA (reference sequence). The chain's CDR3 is CSAPQGLADTDTQYF. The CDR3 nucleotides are TGCAGTGCTCCCCAGGGACTAGCGGACACAGATACGCAGTATTTT.

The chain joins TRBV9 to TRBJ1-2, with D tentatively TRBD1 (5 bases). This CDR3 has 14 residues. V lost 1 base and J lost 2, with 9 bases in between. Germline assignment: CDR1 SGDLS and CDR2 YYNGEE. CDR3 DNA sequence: TGTGCCAGCAGCGTAAGCGGGGGGAACTATGGCTACACCTTC. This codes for CASSVSGGNYGYTF.

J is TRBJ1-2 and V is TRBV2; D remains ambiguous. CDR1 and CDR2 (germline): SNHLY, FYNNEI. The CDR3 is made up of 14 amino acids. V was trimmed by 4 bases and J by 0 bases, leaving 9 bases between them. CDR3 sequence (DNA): TGTGCCAGCAGTGCTCAGGCAGCTAACTATGGCTACACCTTC. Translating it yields CASSAQAANYGYTF.